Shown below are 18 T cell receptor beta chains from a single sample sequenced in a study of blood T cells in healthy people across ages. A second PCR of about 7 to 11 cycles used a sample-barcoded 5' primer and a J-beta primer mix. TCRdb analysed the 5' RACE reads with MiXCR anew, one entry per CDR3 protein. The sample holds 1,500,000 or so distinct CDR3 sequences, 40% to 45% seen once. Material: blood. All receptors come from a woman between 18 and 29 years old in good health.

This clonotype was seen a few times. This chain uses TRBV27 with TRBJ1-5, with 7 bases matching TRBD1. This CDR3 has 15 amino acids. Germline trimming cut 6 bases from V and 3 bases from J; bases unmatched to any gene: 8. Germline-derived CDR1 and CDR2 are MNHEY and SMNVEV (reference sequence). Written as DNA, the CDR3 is TGTGCCAGCAGAATGAGACAGGGAATCAATCAGCCCCAGCATTTT. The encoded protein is CASRMRQGINQPQHF.

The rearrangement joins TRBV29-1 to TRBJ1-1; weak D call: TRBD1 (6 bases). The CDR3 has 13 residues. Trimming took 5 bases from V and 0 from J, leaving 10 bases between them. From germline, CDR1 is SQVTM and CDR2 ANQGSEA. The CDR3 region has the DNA TGCAGCGTTCGGGGGCGCATGAACACTGAAGCTTTCTTT. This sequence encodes CSVRGRMNTEAFF.

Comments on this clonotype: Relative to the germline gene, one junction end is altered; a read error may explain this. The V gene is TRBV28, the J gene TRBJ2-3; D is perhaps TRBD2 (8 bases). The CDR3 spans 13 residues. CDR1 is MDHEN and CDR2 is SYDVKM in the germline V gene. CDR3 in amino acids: CASRRQGLDAQYF. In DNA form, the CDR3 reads TGTGCCAGCAGGCGACAGGGACTAGATGCGCAGTATTTT. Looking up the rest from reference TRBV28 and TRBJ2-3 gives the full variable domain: DVKVTQSSRYLVKRTGEKVFLECVQDMDHENMFWYRQDPGLGLRLIYFSYDVKMKEKGDIPEGYSVSREKKERFSLILESASTNQTSMYLCASRRQGLDAQYFGPGTRLTVL.

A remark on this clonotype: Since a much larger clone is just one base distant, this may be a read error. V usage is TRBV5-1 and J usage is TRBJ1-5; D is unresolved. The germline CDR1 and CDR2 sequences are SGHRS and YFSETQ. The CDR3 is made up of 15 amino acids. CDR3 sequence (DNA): TGCGCCGGCAGCTTGATGACGGGTAGCAATCAGCCCCAGCATTTT. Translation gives CAGSLMTGSNQPQHF.

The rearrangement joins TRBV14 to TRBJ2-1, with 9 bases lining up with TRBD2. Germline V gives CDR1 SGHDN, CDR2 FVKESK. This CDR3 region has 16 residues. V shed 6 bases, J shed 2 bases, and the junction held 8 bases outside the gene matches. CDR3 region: CASRQASGTTYNEQFF. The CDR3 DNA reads TGTGCCAGCAGACAGGCTAGCGGGACCACCTACAATGAGCAGTTCTTC.

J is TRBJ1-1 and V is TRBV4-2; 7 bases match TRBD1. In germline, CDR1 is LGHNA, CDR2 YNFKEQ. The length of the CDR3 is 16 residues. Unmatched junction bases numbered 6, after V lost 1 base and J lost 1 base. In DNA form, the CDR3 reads TGTGCCAGCAGCCAAGGACCCAGACAGGGGAACACTGAAGCTTTCTTT. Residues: CASSQGPRQGNTEAFF.

CDR3 amino acids: CASSYGRVQETQYF. CDR3 DNA sequence: TGTGCCAGCAGTTACGGGCGGGTGCAAGAGACCCAGTACTTC. The V gene is TRBV6-2 or TRBV6-3, the J gene TRBJ2-5, with D perhaps TRBD2 (5 bases). The CDR3 contains 14 residues. Between the trimmed V and J ends, which lost 2 bases and 2 bases, there was a span of 9 bases. The V gene's germline CDR1 is MNHEY and CDR2 SVGEGT.

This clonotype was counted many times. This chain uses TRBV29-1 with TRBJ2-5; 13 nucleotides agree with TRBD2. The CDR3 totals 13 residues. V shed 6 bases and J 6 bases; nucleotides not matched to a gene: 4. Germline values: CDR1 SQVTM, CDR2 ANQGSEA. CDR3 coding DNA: TGCAGCGTACTAGCGGGAGGGCTGAAGACCCAGTACTTC. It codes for CSVLAGGLKTQYF. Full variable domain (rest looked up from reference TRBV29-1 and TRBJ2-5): SAVISQKPSRDICQRGTSLTIQCQVDSQVTMMFWYRQQPGQSLTLIATANQGSEATYESGFVIDKFPISRPNLTFSTLTVSNMSPEDSSIYLCSVLAGGLKTQYFGPGTRLLVL.

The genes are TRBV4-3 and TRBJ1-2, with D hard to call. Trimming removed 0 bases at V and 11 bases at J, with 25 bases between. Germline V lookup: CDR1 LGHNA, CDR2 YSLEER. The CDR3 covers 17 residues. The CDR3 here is CASSQEREEQSYGGYTF. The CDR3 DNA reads TGCGCCAGCAGCCAAGAAAGAGAGGAACAAAGCTATGGTGGATACACCTTC.

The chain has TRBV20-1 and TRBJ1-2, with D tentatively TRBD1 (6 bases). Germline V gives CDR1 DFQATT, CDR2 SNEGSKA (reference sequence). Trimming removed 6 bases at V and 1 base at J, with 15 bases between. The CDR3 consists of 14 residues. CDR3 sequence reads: CSAYSRGFNYGYTF. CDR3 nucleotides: TGCAGTGCATATAGCAGGGGATTTAACTATGGCTACACCTTC.

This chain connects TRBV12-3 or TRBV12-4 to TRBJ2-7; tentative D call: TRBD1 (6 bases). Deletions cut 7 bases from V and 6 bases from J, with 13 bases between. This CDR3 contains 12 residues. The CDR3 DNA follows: TGTGCCAGCAAGGCAGGGGCGGGCGAGCAGTACTTC. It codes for CASKAGAGEQYF.

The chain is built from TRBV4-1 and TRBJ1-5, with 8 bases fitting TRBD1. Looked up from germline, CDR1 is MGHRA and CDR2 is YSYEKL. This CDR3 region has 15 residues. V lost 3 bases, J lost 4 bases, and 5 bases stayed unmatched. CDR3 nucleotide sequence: TGCGCCAGCAGCCATGCGGACAGGGAAAATCAGCCCCAGCATTTT. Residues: CASSHADRENQPQHF.

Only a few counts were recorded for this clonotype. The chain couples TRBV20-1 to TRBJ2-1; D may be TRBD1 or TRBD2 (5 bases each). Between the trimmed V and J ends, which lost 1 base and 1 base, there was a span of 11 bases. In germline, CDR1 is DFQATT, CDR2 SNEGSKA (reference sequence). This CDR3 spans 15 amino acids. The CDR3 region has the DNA TGCAGTGCTAGAGGGCAGGGACCATCCTACAATGAGCAGTTCTTC. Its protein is CSARGQGPSYNEQFF.

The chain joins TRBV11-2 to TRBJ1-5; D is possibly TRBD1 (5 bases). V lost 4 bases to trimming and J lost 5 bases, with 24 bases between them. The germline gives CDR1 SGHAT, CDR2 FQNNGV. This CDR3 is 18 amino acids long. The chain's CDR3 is CASSSQFLQDLEDQPQHF. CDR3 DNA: TGTGCCAGCAGCTCTCAATTTTTACAGGACCTCGAGGATCAGCCCCAGCATTTT.

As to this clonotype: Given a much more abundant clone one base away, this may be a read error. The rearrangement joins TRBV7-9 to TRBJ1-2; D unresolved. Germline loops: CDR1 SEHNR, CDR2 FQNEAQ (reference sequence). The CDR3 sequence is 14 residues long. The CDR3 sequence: CASSLAGLGYGHTF. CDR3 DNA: TGTGCCAGCAGCTTAGCTGGCCTAGGATATGGCCACACCTTC. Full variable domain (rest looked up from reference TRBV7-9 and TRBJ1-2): DTGVSQNPRHKITKRGQNVTFRCDPISEHNRLYWYRQTLGQGPEFLTYFQNEAQLEKSRLLSDRFSAERPKGSFSTLEIQRTEQGDSAMYLCASSLAGLGYGHTFGSGTRLTVV.

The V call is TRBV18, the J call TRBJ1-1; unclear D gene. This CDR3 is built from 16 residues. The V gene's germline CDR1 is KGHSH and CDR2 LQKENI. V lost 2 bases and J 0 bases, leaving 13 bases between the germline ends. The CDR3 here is CASSPEQGLVNTEAFF. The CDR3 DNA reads TGTGCCAGCTCACCAGAGCAAGGGCTAGTGAACACTGAAGCTTTCTTT.

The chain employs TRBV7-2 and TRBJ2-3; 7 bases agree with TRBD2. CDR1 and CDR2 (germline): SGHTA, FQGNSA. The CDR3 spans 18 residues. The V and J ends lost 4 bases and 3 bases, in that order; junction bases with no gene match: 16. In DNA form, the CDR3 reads TGTGCCAGCAGCTCACCCGGTGGGCGTCCCGGGGGGACAGATACGCAGTATTTT. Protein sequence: CASSSPGGRPGGTDTQYF.

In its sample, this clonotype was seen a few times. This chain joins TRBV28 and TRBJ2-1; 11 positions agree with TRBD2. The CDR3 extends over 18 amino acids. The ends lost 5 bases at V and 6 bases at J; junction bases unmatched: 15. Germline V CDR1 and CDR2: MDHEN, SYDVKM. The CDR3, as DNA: TGTGCCAGCAGTCCTATATTCCCTCACGGGACTAGCGGCAATGAGCAGTTCTTC. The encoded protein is CASSPIFPHGTSGNEQFF.